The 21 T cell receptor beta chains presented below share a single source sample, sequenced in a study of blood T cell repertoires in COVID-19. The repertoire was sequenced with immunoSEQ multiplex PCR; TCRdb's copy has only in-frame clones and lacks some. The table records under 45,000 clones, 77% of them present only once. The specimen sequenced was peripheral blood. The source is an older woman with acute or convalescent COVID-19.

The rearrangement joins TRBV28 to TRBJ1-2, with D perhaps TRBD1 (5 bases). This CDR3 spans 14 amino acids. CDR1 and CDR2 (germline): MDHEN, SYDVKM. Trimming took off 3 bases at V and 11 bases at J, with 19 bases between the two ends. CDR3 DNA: TGTGCCAGCAGTTTTGACAAGGGGCGATTGGGGTACACCTTC. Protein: CASSFDKGRLGYTF.

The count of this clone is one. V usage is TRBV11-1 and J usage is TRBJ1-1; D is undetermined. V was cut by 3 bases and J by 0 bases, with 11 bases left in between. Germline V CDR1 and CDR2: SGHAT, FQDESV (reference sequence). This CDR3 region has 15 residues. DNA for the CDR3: TGTGCCAGCAGCTTTTCTCTCAGGATGAACACTGAAGCTTTCTTT. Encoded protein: CASSFSLRMNTEAFF.

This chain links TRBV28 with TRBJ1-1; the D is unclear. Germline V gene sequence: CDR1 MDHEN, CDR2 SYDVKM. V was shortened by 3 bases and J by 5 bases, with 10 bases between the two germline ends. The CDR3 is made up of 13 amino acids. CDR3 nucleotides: TGTGCCAGCAGTTTCCTACGGGGTACTGAAGCTTTCTTT. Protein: CASSFLRGTEAFF.

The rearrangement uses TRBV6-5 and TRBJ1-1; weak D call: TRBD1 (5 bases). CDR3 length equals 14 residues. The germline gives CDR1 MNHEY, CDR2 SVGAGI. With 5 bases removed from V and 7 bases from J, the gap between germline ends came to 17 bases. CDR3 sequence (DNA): TGTGCCAGCAGTCTTCAAAGGGGCCTATATGAAGCTTTCTTT. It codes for CASSLQRGLYEAFF.

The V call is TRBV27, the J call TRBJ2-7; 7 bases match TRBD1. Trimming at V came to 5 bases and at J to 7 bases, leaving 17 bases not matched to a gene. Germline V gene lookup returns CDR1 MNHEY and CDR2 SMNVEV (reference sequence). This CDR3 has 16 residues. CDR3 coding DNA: TGTGCCAGCAGTACCCCTTACTCCGGGACAGCACGGGAGCAGTACTTC. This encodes CASSTPYSGTAREQYF.

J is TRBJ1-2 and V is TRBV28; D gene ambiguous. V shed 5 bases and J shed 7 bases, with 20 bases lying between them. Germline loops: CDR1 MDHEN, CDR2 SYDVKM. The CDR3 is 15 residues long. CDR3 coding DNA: TGTGCCAGCAGTCCCCAGTGGGCTGACCCTCTTGGCTACACCTTC. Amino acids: CASSPQWADPLGYTF.

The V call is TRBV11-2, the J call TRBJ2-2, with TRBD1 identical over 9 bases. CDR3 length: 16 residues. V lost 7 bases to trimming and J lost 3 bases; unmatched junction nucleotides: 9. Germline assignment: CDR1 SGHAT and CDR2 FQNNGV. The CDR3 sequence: CASIPRQGGYTGELFF. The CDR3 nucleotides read TGTGCCAGCATCCCTAGACAGGGGGGTTACACCGGGGAGCTGTTTTTT.

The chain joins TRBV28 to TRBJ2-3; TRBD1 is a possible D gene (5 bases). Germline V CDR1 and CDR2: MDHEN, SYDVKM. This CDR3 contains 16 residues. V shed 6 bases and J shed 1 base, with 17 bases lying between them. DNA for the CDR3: TGTGCCAGCAGCACCCGCCAGGGCTTGGGCACAGATACGCAGTATTTT. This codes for CASSTRQGLGTDTQYF.

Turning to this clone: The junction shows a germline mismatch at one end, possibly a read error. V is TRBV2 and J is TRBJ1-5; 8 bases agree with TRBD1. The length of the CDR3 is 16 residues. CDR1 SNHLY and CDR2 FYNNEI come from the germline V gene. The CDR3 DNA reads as TGTGCCAGCAGCGAAGGACAGGGTGAGCTAAATCAGCCCCAGCATTTT. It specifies CASSEGQGELNQPQHF.

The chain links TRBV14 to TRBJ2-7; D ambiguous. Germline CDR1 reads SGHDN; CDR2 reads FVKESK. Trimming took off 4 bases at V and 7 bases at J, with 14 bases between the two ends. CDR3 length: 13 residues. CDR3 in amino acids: CASSPTILGEQYF. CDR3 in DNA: TGTGCCAGCAGCCCGACCATCCTCGGGGAGCAGTACTTC.

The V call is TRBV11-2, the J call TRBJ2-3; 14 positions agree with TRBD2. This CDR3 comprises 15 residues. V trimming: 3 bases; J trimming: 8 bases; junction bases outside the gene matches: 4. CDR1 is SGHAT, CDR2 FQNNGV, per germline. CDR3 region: CASSFTGTSGSTQYF. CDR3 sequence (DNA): TGTGCCAGCAGCTTCACCGGGACTAGCGGGAGTACGCAGTATTTT.

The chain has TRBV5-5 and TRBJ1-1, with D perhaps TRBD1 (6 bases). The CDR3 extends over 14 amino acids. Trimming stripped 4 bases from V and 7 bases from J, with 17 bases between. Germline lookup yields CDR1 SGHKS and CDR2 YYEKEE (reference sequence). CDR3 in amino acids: CASSPEQGTNEAFF. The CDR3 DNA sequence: TGTGCCAGCAGCCCAGAGCAGGGGACGAATGAAGCTTTCTTT.

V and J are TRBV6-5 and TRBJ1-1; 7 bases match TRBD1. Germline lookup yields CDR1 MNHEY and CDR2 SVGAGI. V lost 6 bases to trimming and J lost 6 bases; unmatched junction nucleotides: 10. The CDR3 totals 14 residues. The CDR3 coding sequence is TGTGCCAGCAGACCACAGGGGATTATCGCTGAAGCTTTCTTT. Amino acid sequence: CASRPQGIIAEAFF.

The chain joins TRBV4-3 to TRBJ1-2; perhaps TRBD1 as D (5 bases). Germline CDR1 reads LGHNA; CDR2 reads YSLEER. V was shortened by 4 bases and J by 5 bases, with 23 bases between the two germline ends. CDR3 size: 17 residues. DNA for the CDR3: TGCGCCAGCAGCCCCGAGTGGGGGGGAAGTGCGCCTTATGGCTACACCTTC. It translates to CASSPEWGGSAPYGYTF.

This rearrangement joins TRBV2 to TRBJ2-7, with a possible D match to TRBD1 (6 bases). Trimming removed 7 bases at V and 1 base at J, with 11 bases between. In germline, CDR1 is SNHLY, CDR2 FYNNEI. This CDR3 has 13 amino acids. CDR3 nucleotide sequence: TGTGCCAGCACCCTCGGACAGTCCTACGAGCAGTACTTC. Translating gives CASTLGQSYEQYF.

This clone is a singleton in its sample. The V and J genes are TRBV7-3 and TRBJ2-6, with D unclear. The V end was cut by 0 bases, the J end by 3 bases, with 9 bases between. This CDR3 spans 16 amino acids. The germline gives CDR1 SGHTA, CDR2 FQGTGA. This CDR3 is CASSLTASFGANVLTF. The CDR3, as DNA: TGTGCCAGCAGCTTAACCGCGTCGTTTGGGGCCAACGTCCTGACTTTC.

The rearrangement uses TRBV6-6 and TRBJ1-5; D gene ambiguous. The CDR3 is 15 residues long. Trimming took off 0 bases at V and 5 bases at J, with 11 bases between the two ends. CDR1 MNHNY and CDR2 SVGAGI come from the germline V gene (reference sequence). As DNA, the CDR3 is TGTGCCAGCAGTTACTCGGCGGGGAATCATCAGCCCCAGCATTTT. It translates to CASSYSAGNHQPQHF.

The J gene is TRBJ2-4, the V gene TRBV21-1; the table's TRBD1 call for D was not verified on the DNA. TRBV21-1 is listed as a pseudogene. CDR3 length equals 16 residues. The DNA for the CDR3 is TGTGCCAGCAGCAAAGGACAGGGTGGGGCCAAAAACATTCAGTACTTC. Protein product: CASSKGQGGAKNIQYF.

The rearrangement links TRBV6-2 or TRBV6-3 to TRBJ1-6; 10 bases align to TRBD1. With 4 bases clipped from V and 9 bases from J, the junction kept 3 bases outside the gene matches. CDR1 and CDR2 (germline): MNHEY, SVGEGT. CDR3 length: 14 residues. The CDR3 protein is CASSLDRGVSPLHF. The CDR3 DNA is TGTGCCAGCAGTTTGGACAGGGGGGTTTCACCCCTCCACTTT.

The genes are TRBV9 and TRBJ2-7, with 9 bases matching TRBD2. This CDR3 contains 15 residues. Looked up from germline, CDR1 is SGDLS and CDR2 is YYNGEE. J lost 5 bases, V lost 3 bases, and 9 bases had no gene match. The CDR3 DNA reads TGTGCCAGCAGCGCGGGACTAGCCTTCAGAAACGAGCAGTACTTC. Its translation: CASSAGLAFRNEQYF.

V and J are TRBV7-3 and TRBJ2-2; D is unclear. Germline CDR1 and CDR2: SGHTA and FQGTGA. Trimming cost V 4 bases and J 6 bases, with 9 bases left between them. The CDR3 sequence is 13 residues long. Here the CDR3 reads CASSSNIAGELFF. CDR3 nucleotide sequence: TGTGCCAGCAGCTCAAACATCGCCGGGGAGCTGTTTTTT.